This T cell receptor beta chain emerged from a study of T-cell reconstitution after alpha-beta-depleted transplantation in children. Study-wide points: Several hundred expanded graft clones reportedly were the source of alpha-beta T cells about two months after transplant. A year had passed since transplant, and T-cell counts and diversity by then came mostly from newly produced T cells.

Library preparation (for TCRbeta) was performed with unique molecular identifiers. TCRdb itself ran the PCR reads through MiXCR, one entry per CDR3 protein. The sample holds 900,000 or so distinct CDR3 sequences, roughly 16% seen once. This CDR3 region has 14 residues. V dropped 7 bases and J dropped 0 bases, with 10 bases sitting between them. As concerns this clonotype: Its matching antigen is unknown.

Source: PBMCs, mostly from graft donor cells, taken 360 days after TCRalphabeta/CD19-depleted stem cell transplant. The chain couples TRBV12-3 or TRBV12-4 to TRBJ2-1; unclear D gene. This TCR came from a male patient younger than 18 who had a stem cell transplant for acute lymphoblastic leukemia, so the T cells may come from the graft donor. Here the CDR3 reads CASTPTLSYNEQFF. CDR3 DNA: TGTGCCAGCACCCCGACACTCTCCTACAATGAGCAGTTCTTC.